This T cell receptor beta chain emerged from a study of OX40 agonist ivuxolimab in advanced cancers. Across the study: Two cutaneous melanoma patients and one hepatocellular carcinoma patient, three in all, had partial responses.

Libraries were prepared by immunoSEQ multiplex PCR; TCRdb keeps only in-frame clonotypes and omits some of them. The sample shows around 110,000 clones, 80% to 95% of them seen only once. With 0 bases removed from V and 1 base from J, the gap between germline ends came to 13 bases. This CDR3 region has 16 residues. The germline V gene has CDR1 SGHKS and CDR2 YYEKEE (reference sequence). The chain carries TRBV5-5 and TRBJ1-1; D is unclear. The source is an adult with an advanced solid tumor such as melanoma, head and neck, liver or kidney cancer. The sample was CD4+ or CD8+ T cells sorted from blood, taken in a trial of the OX40 agonist ivuxolimab. The CDR3 sequence is CASSLGHELSNTEAFF. DNA of the CDR3: TGTGCCAGCAGCTTGGGGCACGAGCTTTCGAACACTGAAGCTTTCTTT.